This TCR beta chain was sequenced for a study of T cell repertoires in cytomegalovirus infection. This clonotype was seen a few times. Its antigen remains unidentified. This CDR3 is 14 amino acids long. Germline trimming cut 4 bases from V and 7 bases from J; bases unmatched to any gene: 5. Germline CDR1 is MNHEY and CDR2 is SMNVEV (reference sequence). Using its own MiXCR run on the reads, TCRdb lists one record per CDR3 protein. Altogether about 830,000 distinct CDR3 sequences are present, over 25% being singletons, with the ten largest covering 9.5% to 15%. This TCR came from a human donor in good health (CMV status not recorded). Some clones in this sample may be carry-over from other donors' samples. This chain connects TRBV27 to TRBJ1-5, with 9 bases lining up with TRBD1. This material consisted of cultured CD8+ T cells from PBMCs, taken from culture after CMV antigen stimulation. CDR3 nucleotides: TGTGCCAGCAGTTCAGGACAGGGGAAACAGCCCCAGCATTTT. This encodes CASSSGQGKQPQHF.